Listed below are T cell receptor beta chains from one sample, sequenced in a study of chemoradiotherapy in HPV16-positive cancers. The method was immunoSEQ multiplex PCR; TCRdb's version includes in-frame clones alone and lacks a portion of them. The table records fewer than 40,000 clones, 75% to 85% of them present only once. This specimen consisted of blood, obtained from a patient who underwent chemoradiotherapy. Every receptor here comes from a human donor with HPV-associated anogenital cancer. CDR3s include the opening cysteine and the closing phenylalanine or tryptophan. D genes are given only for firm matches. Clone size, where shown, is once, few, many, or a class for clones that have expanded.

v_gene	j_gene	d_gene	abundance	CDR3nt	CDR3aa
TRBV7-2	TRBJ2-3	NA	NA	TGTGCCAGCAGCTTAAGGCTAACCACAGATACGCAGTATTTT	CASSLRLTTDTQYF
TRBV7-2	TRBJ2-1	TRBD2	NA	TGTGCCAGCAGCTCATTAGCGGGGGGGAGGGTAAGTTTCTTC	CASSSLAGGRVSFF
TRBV10-2	TRBJ1-2	NA	NA	TGCGCCAGCAGTGAGTCTAAGATTGGACGATCGACCTATGGCTACACCTTC	CASSESKIGRSTYGYTF
TRBV2	TRBJ2-1	TRBD2	NA	TGTGCCAGCAGTGATGAGTGGGGGGGTACCTACAATGAGCAGTTCTTC	CASSDEWGGTYNEQFF
TRBV15	TRBJ2-5	NA	NA	TGTGCCACCAGCCCAGGCGGAGGGTTTGGTGAGACCCAGTACTTC	CATSPGGGFGETQYF
TRBV7-2	TRBJ2-2	TRBD2	NA	TGTGCCAGCAGCCGGCTAGCGGGGGGCGTTACCGGGGAGCTGTTTTTT	CASSRLAGGVTGELFF
TRBV5-6	TRBJ2-7	TRBD1	NA	TGTGCCAGCAGCCACCGACAGGGGGGGACCTACGAGCAGTACTTC	CASSHRQGGTYEQYF
TRBV7-8	TRBJ1-4	NA	NA	TGTGCCAGCAGCTTAGGTGACCAGGGGAGCCAGAATGAAAAACTGTTTTTT	CASSLGDQGSQNEKLFF
TRBV6-5	TRBJ2-1	TRBD1	NA	TGTGCCAGCAGTTACCCTACAGGGGGCTCCTACAATGAGCAGTTCTTC	CASSYPTGGSYNEQFF
TRBV7-9	TRBJ2-3	NA	NA	TGTGCCAGCAGCTTTCCGGAGCGGGGCACAGATACGCAGTATTTT	CASSFPERGTDTQYF
TRBV30	TRBJ2-1	NA	NA	TGTGCCTGGAGTAAGCGGAGTTACAATGAGCAGTTCTTC	CAWSKRSYNEQFF
TRBV19	TRBJ1-2	NA	NA	TGTGCCAGTAGTATCCCCGGGGGAGCAAACTATGGCTACACCTTC	CASSIPGGANYGYTF
TRBV5-1	TRBJ2-2	TRBD2	NA	TGCGCCAGCAGCCCCCTCAGCGGGGTGGACACCGGGGAGCTGTTTTTT	CASSPLSGVDTGELFF
TRBV18	TRBJ1-6	NA	few	TGTGCCAGCTCAGACTCTCCCAATTCACCCCTCCACTTT	CASSDSPNSPLHF
TRBV12-5	TRBJ1-5	NA	NA	TGTGCTAGTGGTTCCGGTGACGATCAGCCCCAGCATTTT	CASGSGDDQPQHF
TRBV29-1	TRBJ2-6	NA	NA	TGCAGCGTAATCCTGTTGAGGGGGGCCAACGTCCTGACTTTC	CSVILLRGANVLTF
TRBV19	TRBJ2-5	NA	NA	TGTGCCAGTAGTACCGGGGGACTGTCCCAGGAGACCCAGTACTTC	CASSTGGLSQETQYF
TRBV7-8	TRBJ1-3	NA	NA	TGTGCCAGCAGTTCCTCGGGGGGAAACACCATATATTTT	CASSSSGGNTIYF
TRBV19	TRBJ2-7	NA	NA	TGTGCCAGTAGTATTAACCCCACAGGGAGCTACGAGCAGTACTTC	CASSINPTGSYEQYF
TRBV5-3	TRBJ1-5	NA	NA	TGTGCCAGAAGCGGTAGCCAGCCCCAGCATTTT	CARSGSQPQHF
TRBV28	TRBJ1-4	NA	NA	TGTGCCAGCAGTTTATTTGGAACTAATGAAAAACTGTTTTTT	CASSLFGTNEKLFF
TRBV6-5	TRBJ2-1	NA	NA	TGTGCCAGCAGCAACCCCGCGGTGGGCAACAATGAGCAGTTCTTC	CASSNPAVGNNEQFF
TRBV6-5	TRBJ1-3	NA	NA	TGTGCCAGCAGTCCAGAAGGAAACACCATATATTTT	CASSPEGNTIYF
TRBV19	TRBJ2-3	NA	NA	TGTGCCAGTAGTGGAGCTAGCGCCACAGATACGCAGTATTTT	CASSGASATDTQYF
TRBV5-5	TRBJ1-1	NA	NA	TGTGCCAGCAGCTTGCGGCCTGCCGTAAACACTGAAGCTTTCTTT	CASSLRPAVNTEAFF
TRBV7-9	TRBJ2-1	TRBD2	few	TGTGCCAGCAGCTTAGTGCCCGCGACTAGCGGGGGGGCAAATGAGCAGTTCTTC	CASSLVPATSGGANEQFF
TRBV7-3	TRBJ2-2	TRBD2	NA	TGTGCCAGCAGCTTATTATTGGGAGGACTAGCGGGGGACGGGGAGCTGTTTTTT	CASSLLLGGLAGDGELFF
TRBV19	TRBJ1-2	TRBD1	NA	TGTGCCAGTAGTAAACAGGGGCCCGTTAACTATGGCTACACCTTC	CASSKQGPVNYGYTF
TRBV9	TRBJ2-5	NA	NA	TGTGCCAGCAGCACCCTAAGGGGAGGCCAAGAGACCCAGTACTTC	CASSTLRGGQETQYF
TRBV5-1	TRBJ1-3	NA	NA	TGCGCCAGCAGCTTGGGATCAGGAGCTGGAAACACCATATATTTT	CASSLGSGAGNTIYF
TRBV5-8	TRBJ1-5	TRBD1	few	TGTGCCAGCAGCGCGGGACAGGCCTATCAGCCCCAGCATTTT	CASSAGQAYQPQHF
TRBV5-1	TRBJ1-1	NA	NA	TGCGCCAGCAGGGGGGACGGCGACACTGAAGCTTTCTTT	CASRGDGDTEAFF
TRBV15	TRBJ1-2	TRBD1	NA	TGTGCCACCAGCAGAGTCCGGGACAGGGGGCGCGGGGACTATGGCTACACCTTC	CATSRVRDRGRGDYGYTF
TRBV30	TRBJ2-1	TRBD1	NA	TGTGCCTGGACTAAGGGACAGCTCTACAATGAGCAGTTCTTC	CAWTKGQLYNEQFF
TRBV18	TRBJ1-1	TRBD1	NA	TGTGCCAGCTCAGATGACAGGGGGTCGCAGACTGAAGCTTTCTTT	CASSDDRGSQTEAFF
TRBV19	TRBJ2-7	TRBD2	few	TGTGCCAGTAGTTCCCCGGGAGGGGAGCCCTACGAGCAGTACTTC	CASSSPGGEPYEQYF